One and the same sample provided the 12 T cell receptor beta chains below, sequenced in a study of T cells of healthy individuals. TCRdb reprocessed the 5' RACE reads with MiXCR, giving one entry per CDR3 protein. The profile shows fewer than 70,000 distinct CDR3 sequences, over 12% of them singletons. The receptors derive from a human donor in good health.

This clonotype was recorded many times. The chain couples TRBV4-3 to TRBJ1-2; D unclear. The length of the CDR3 is 13 residues. V shed 1 base and J shed 4 bases, with 7 bases lying between them. The V gene's germline CDR1 is LGHNA and CDR2 YSLEER. This CDR3 reads CASSQGNGYGYTF. The CDR3 region has the DNA TGCGCCAGCAGCCAAGGCAACGGCTATGGCTACACCTTC.

This clonotype was observed a few times. CDR3 in amino acids: CSARDTGRSYGYTF. The CDR3 DNA reads TGCAGTGCTAGAGACACAGGGAGAAGCTATGGCTACACCTTC. The chain carries TRBV20-1 and TRBJ1-2; tentatively, D is TRBD1 (6 bases). There are 14 residues in the CDR3. Per germline, CDR1 DFQATT and CDR2 SNEGSKA (reference sequence). V lost 0 bases to trimming and J lost 4 bases, with 12 bases between them.

This clonotype was counted at least ten times. The genes are TRBV4-3 and TRBJ2-3, with D unclear. The CDR3 runs 17 residues. Germline loops: CDR1 LGHNA, CDR2 YSLEER. The germline V and J ends were trimmed by 0 bases and 5 bases, with 18 bases remaining between them. DNA of the CDR3: TGCGCCAGCAGCCAAGAGTTTTTAGGGCACCCTCGAGATACGCAGTATTTT. This codes for CASSQEFLGHPRDTQYF.

The J gene is TRBJ2-1, the V gene TRBV9; tentatively, D is TRBD1 or TRBD2 (6 bases each). CDR1 is SGDLS and CDR2 is YYNGEE in the germline V gene. This CDR3 is built from 16 residues. Trimming removed 0 bases at V and 5 bases at J, with 15 bases between. The CDR3 reads CASSVVGGLLNNEQFF. Written as DNA, the CDR3 is TGTGCCAGCAGCGTAGTGGGGGGCCTCCTCAACAATGAGCAGTTCTTC.

The rearrangement joins TRBV4-2 to TRBJ1-5; tentatively, D is TRBD1 (6 bases). Germline lookup yields CDR1 LGHNA and CDR2 YNFKEQ. This CDR3 region has 17 residues. The V gene lost 6 bases and the J gene lost 0 bases, with 18 bases spanning the gap. CDR3 amino acids: CASSQRGQTSSNQPQHF. The DNA of the CDR3 is TGTGCCAGCAGTCAGCGGGGACAAACCTCTAGCAATCAGCCCCAGCATTTT.

The table lists this clonotype with many counts. The J gene is TRBJ2-5, the V gene TRBV29-1, with 8 bases lining up with TRBD1. Trimming took 4 bases from V and 5 from J; bases not matched to a gene: 6. Germline CDR1 is SQVTM and CDR2 is ANQGSEA. The CDR3 runs to 13 residues. The CDR3 loop is CSVVETGAETQYF. The CDR3, as DNA: TGCAGCGTTGTTGAGACAGGGGCCGAGACCCAGTACTTC.

The chain carries TRBV4-3 and TRBJ1-6; a possible D gene is TRBD1 (5 bases). V was pared by 4 bases and J by 2 bases, with 12 bases between. This CDR3 spans 16 amino acids. Germline V lookup: CDR1 LGHNA, CDR2 YSLEER. The DNA for the CDR3 is TGCGCCAGCAGCCTACGGCCGGGGCCCTATAATTCACCCCTCCACTTT. It encodes CASSLRPGPYNSPLHF.

This clonotype was seen a few times. This chain connects TRBV19 to TRBJ2-6; a weak D match, TRBD2 (5 bases). Trimming removed 11 bases from V and 12 bases from J, with 20 bases in between. The CDR3 loop spans 13 amino acids. Germline V gene data show CDR1 as LNHDA and CDR2 as SQIVND (reference sequence). CDR3 amino acids: CAASPRGAAVLTF. In nucleotides, the CDR3 is TGTGCCGCGTCCCCCCGGGGAGCTGCCGTCCTGACTTTC.

The chain recombines TRBV10-3 with TRBJ2-7; D gene ambiguous. Germline values: CDR1 ENHRY, CDR2 SYGVKD. Deletions cut 0 bases from V and 4 bases from J, with 7 bases between. This CDR3 is 13 amino acids long. The CDR3 loop is CAISESIMYEQYF. The CDR3 coding sequence is TGTGCCATCAGTGAGTCTATAATGTACGAGCAGTACTTC.

The V call is TRBV12-3 or TRBV12-4, the J call TRBJ2-7; D is possibly TRBD2 (6 bases). CDR3 length equals 16 residues. V dropped 0 bases and J dropped 3 bases, with 15 bases sitting between them. Here the CDR3 reads CASSLAGQRVGYEQYF. As DNA, the CDR3 is TGTGCCAGCAGTTTAGCGGGGCAGCGGGTCGGCTACGAGCAGTACTTC.

The chain recombines TRBV20-1 with TRBJ1-1, with D tentatively TRBD1 (5 bases). Germline V lookup: CDR1 DFQATT, CDR2 SNEGSKA (reference sequence). The CDR3 loop spans 14 amino acids. V lost 6 bases, J lost 0 bases, and 14 bases lay in between. The DNA for the CDR3 is TGCAGTGCCATCCGACAGCCCATGAACACTGAAGCTTTCTTT. The encoded protein is CSAIRQPMNTEAFF.

This clonotype was counted a few times. The chain links TRBV4-3 to TRBJ2-1; 13 positions match TRBD2. The CDR3 sequence is 16 residues long. Germline V CDR1 and CDR2: LGHNA, YSLEER. V shed 4 bases, J shed 6 bases, and the junction held 6 bases outside the gene matches. CDR3 residues: CASSRQLAGGGNEQFF. In DNA, the CDR3 is TGCGCCAGCAGCCGGCAACTAGCGGGAGGGGGCAATGAGCAGTTCTTC.